One and the same sample provided the 23 T cell receptor beta chains below, sequenced in a study of CD8+ T cells in alopecia areata. Investigators isolated RNA and reverse transcribed it into cDNA to act as the sequencing template. Clones were sequenced by immunoSEQ multiplex PCR, and TCRdb holds only the in-frame ones, with some missing. The sample holds approximately 140,000 clones, 80% to 90% seen once. Sequences were derived from CD8+ T cells sorted from blood, sampled at week 0. Source of these receptors: a human donor with alopecia areata.

This clone appeared a single time. CDR3 DNA sequence: TGTGCCAGCAGCTCGCAAGGGAGCCAAGAGACCCAGTACTTC. Translation: CASSSQGSQETQYF. The V and J genes are TRBV7-8 and TRBJ2-5, with a weak D call TRBD2 (5 bases). Trimming cost V 4 bases and J 1 base, with 10 bases left between them. This CDR3 region has 14 residues. Germline CDR1 reads SGHVS; CDR2 reads FQNEAQ.

The CDR3 DNA follows: TGTGCCAGCAGTTTTTATCCGGGACAGAGCTCCTACGAGCAGTACTTC. This encodes CASSFYPGQSSYEQYF. The chain combines TRBV27 with TRBJ2-7; TRBD1 matches at 7 bases. CDR1 and CDR2 (germline): MNHEY, SMNVEV (reference sequence). The CDR3 loop spans 16 amino acids. Trimming at V came to 3 bases and at J to 0 bases, leaving 8 bases not matched to a gene.

J is TRBJ2-5 and V is TRBV6-5, with no clear D. The CDR3 spans 12 residues. The germline V and J ends were trimmed by 2 bases and 4 bases, with 5 bases remaining between them. Germline CDR1 reads MNHEY; CDR2 reads SVGAGI. The CDR3 protein is CASSYEGETQYF. The CDR3 coding sequence is TGTGCCAGCAGTTACGAAGGAGAGACCCAGTACTTC.

Note on this clone: An end of the junction differs from the germline gene, which may be a read error. CDR3 residues: CASSRLVSDDTQYF. Here the CDR3 DNA reads TGTGCTAGCAGCCGACTAGTTTCTGATGATACGCAGTATTTT. This sequence joins TRBV7-7 and TRBJ2-3, with D possibly being TRBD2 (6 bases). The CDR3 sequence is 14 residues long. The germline V gene encodes CDR1 SSHAT and CDR2 FNYEAQ (reference sequence).

The chain joins TRBV27 to TRBJ2-1; 7 bases map to TRBD2. The CDR3 is made up of 15 amino acids. J was trimmed by 4 bases and V by 5 bases; bases with no gene match: 8. Germline-derived CDR1 and CDR2 are MNHEY and SMNVEV (reference sequence). CDR3 nucleotides: TGTGCCAGCAGTCTAGCTAGCGGAGTTTACAATGAGCAGTTCTTC. It specifies CASSLASGVYNEQFF.

The rearrangement uses TRBV7-8 and TRBJ2-7; TRBD1 matches 11 bases. CDR1 is SGHVS, CDR2 FQNEAQ, per germline. The trim removed 1 base at V and 6 bases at J, leaving 5 bases unmatched. This CDR3 has 15 amino acids. CDR3 nucleotides: TGTGCCAGCAGCTTAGGCGGACAGGGGGCCGGCGAGCAGTACTTC. This sequence encodes CASSLGGQGAGEQYF.

The chain's CDR3 is CASSSGGLSTYEQYF. The DNA of the CDR3 is TGCGCCAGCAGCTCAGGGGGACTGTCGACCTACGAGCAGTACTTC. This chain uses TRBV5-1 with TRBJ2-7; D might be TRBD1 (7 bases). Per the germline V gene, CDR1 is SGHRS and CDR2 is YFSETQ. This CDR3 spans 15 amino acids. Trimming pared 3 bases from V and 2 bases from J, leaving 15 bases between.

J is TRBJ2-7 and V is TRBV29-1, with D possibly being TRBD1 (6 bases). V lost 4 bases and J 4 bases, leaving 17 bases between the germline ends. This CDR3 spans 14 amino acids. CDR1 and CDR2 from the germline V gene are SQVTM and ANQGSEA. The chain's CDR3 is CSVGTFPQGYEQYF. The CDR3 nucleotides read TGCAGCGTTGGGACTTTCCCCCAGGGGTACGAGCAGTACTTC.

The J gene is TRBJ2-3, the V gene TRBV13, with D unclear. The CDR3 is made up of 16 amino acids. V was trimmed by 4 bases and J by 0 bases, leaving 14 bases between them. The germline V gene has CDR1 PRHDT and CDR2 FYEKMQ (reference sequence). As DNA, the CDR3 is TGTGCCAGCAGCTCGTACATGATTGCTAGCACAGATACGCAGTATTTT. Its translation is CASSSYMIASTDTQYF. The full variable domain, rest sourced from reference TRBV13 and TRBJ2-3, is AAGVIQSPRHLIKEKRETATLKCYPIPRHDTVYWYQQGPGQDPQFLISFYEKMQSDKGSIPDRFSAQQFSDYHSELNMSSLELGDSALYFCASSSYMIASTDTQYFGPGTRLTVL.

V and J are TRBV19 and TRBJ2-7, with 7 bases matching TRBD2. CDR1 and CDR2 from the germline V gene are LNHDA and SQIVND (reference sequence). The CDR3 sequence is 15 residues long. Trimming at V came to 1 base and at J to 5 bases, leaving 8 bases not matched to a gene. The CDR3 here is CASSIVPGTIDEQYF. CDR3 DNA sequence: TGTGCCAGTAGTATAGTCCCAGGGACTATCGACGAGCAGTACTTC.

This sequence joins TRBV29-1 and TRBJ2-2, with D maybe TRBD2 (5 bases). The CDR3 sequence is 13 residues long. CDR1 and CDR2 from the germline V gene are SQVTM and ANQGSEA. The V end lost 0 bases, the J end lost 6 bases, and 8 bases lay between the germline ends. CDR3 in DNA: TGCAGCGTTGAAGACGGGAAGTCCGGGGAGCTGTTTTTT. Encoded protein: CSVEDGKSGELFF.

This chain links TRBV6-1 with TRBJ2-7; 7 nucleotides match TRBD1. This CDR3 is built from 14 residues. Germline V lookup: CDR1 MNHNS, CDR2 SASEGT. J was trimmed by 5 bases and V by 3 bases; bases with no gene match: 7. CDR3 amino acids: CASSDPGGVNEQYF. CDR3 bases: TGTGCCAGCAGTGACCCAGGGGGTGTCAACGAGCAGTACTTC.

The chain carries TRBV10-2 and TRBJ1-2; D ambiguous. The germline V gene encodes CDR1 WSHSY and CDR2 SAAADI. Trimming shortened V by 1 base and J by 4 bases, and 13 bases separated the two germline ends. The CDR3 contains 15 residues. The CDR3 DNA reads as TGCGCCAGCAGTGAGTTGGCTTCTCCGAGCTATGGCTACACCTTC. The encoded protein is CASSELASPSYGYTF.

J is TRBJ2-7 and V is TRBV18; D remains unclear. This CDR3 is 15 amino acids long. V shed 4 bases and J shed 3 bases, with 16 bases lying between them. Germline V gene lookup returns CDR1 KGHSH and CDR2 LQKENI. In nucleotides, the CDR3 is TGTGCCAGCTCACAAGGAAAGAACTACGACTACGAGCAGTACTTC. This translates into CASSQGKNYDYEQYF. The full variable domain, with the rest looked up from reference TRBV18 and TRBJ2-7, is NAGVMQNPRHLVRRRGQEARLRCSPMKGHSHVYWYRQLPEEGLKFMVYLQKENIIDESGMPKERFSAEFPKEGPSILRIQQVVRGDSAAYFCASSQGKNYDYEQYFGPGTRLTVT.

The genes are TRBV7-9 and TRBJ2-1, with 11 bases that match TRBD1. J lost 5 bases, V lost 5 bases, and 11 bases had no gene match. This CDR3 comprises 17 residues. Germline V gives CDR1 SEHNR, CDR2 FQNEAQ (reference sequence). The CDR3 reads CASSRQIPDRGHNEQFF. The CDR3 region has the DNA TGTGCCAGCAGCCGCCAGATACCGGACAGGGGGCACAATGAGCAGTTCTTC. Filled out from reference TRBV7-9 and TRBJ2-1, the complete variable domain reads DTGVSQNPRHKITKRGQNVTFRCDPISEHNRLYWYRQTLGQGPEFLTYFQNEAQLEKSRLLSDRFSAERPKGSFSTLEIQRTEQGDSAMYLCASSRQIPDRGHNEQFFGPGTRLTVL.

The chain links TRBV7-6 to TRBJ2-2; D unresolved. The germline V and J ends were trimmed by 8 bases and 5 bases, with 15 bases remaining between them. From germline, CDR1 is SGHVS and CDR2 FNYEAQ. This CDR3 region has 14 residues. This CDR3 reads CASRNGEMTGELFF. In nucleotides, the CDR3 is TGTGCCAGCCGGAACGGAGAAATGACCGGGGAGCTGTTTTTT.

The V call is TRBV5-6, the J call TRBJ2-3; perhaps TRBD2 as D (5 bases). The CDR3 length is 16 residues. Trimming stripped 3 bases from V and 0 bases from J, with 14 bases between. Germline values: CDR1 SGHDT, CDR2 YYEEEE. In DNA form, the CDR3 reads TGTGCCAGCAGCTCGACCTCTAGGGAGAGCACAGATACGCAGTATTTT. Protein: CASSSTSRESTDTQYF.

The V gene is TRBV27, the J gene TRBJ1-6; D is perhaps TRBD1 (6 bases). V lost 5 bases, J lost 10 bases, and 12 bases lay in between. CDR3 length: 13 amino acids. The germline V gene has CDR1 MNHEY and CDR2 SMNVEV (reference sequence). The CDR3 here is CASSPTGRSPLHF. CDR3 in DNA: TGTGCCAGCAGTCCAACAGGGCGCTCACCCCTCCACTTT.

J is TRBJ2-7 and V is TRBV5-4, with D possibly TRBD1 on 5 matching bases. The CDR3 runs to 12 residues. Germline assignment: CDR1 SGHNT and CDR2 YYREEE (reference sequence). Deletions cut 4 bases from V and 9 bases from J, with 14 bases between. The CDR3 reads CASSPGNFGQYF. CDR3 bases: TGTGCCAGCAGCCCAGGGAATTTCGGGCAGTACTTC. Variable domain in full (rest from reference TRBV5-4 and TRBJ2-7): ETGVTQSPTHLIKTRGQQVTLRCSSQSGHNTVSWYQQALGQGPQFIFQYYREEENGRGNFPPRFSGLQFPNYSSELNVNALELDDSALYLCASSPGNFGQYFGPGTRLTVT.

The chain couples TRBV6-5 to TRBJ1-3, with D possibly TRBD1 on 6 matching bases. The CDR3 is 14 residues long. V lost 4 bases and J 4 bases, leaving 11 bases between the germline ends. Per the germline V gene, CDR1 is MNHEY and CDR2 is SVGAGI. Here the CDR3 reads CASSLGGAGNTIYF. CDR3 DNA: TGTGCCAGCAGTTTAGGGGGAGCAGGAAACACCATATATTTT.

This clone was recorded once. CDR3 amino acids: CASSEPLAGVLGEQYF. The CDR3 DNA sequence: TGCGCCAGCAGTGAGCCGCTAGCGGGGGTCCTCGGCGAGCAGTACTTC. The chain uses TRBV10-2 and TRBJ2-7; 10 bases are a match to TRBD2. CDR1 WSHSY and CDR2 SAAADI come from the germline V gene. The J segment lost 6 bases and the V segment lost 2 bases, leaving 10 bases of the junction unmatched. The CDR3 runs 16 residues.

The gene calls are TRBV5-6 and TRBJ2-5, with TRBD1 as a possible D gene (6 bases). Germline V gene sequence: CDR1 SGHDT, CDR2 YYEEEE. Deletions cut 4 bases from V and 3 bases from J, with 22 bases between. This CDR3 contains 17 residues. CDR3 amino acids: CASSPPRVGGSKETQYF. CDR3 DNA: TGTGCCAGCAGCCCACCGAGGGTTGGGGGCTCCAAAGAGACCCAGTACTTC.

The count of this clone is one. The V call is TRBV9, the J call TRBJ2-7; either TRBD1 or TRBD2 may fit D (5 bases each). The V and J ends lost 4 bases and 2 bases respectively, with 16 bases between them. CDR3 length: 15 amino acids. The germline V gene has CDR1 SGDLS and CDR2 YYNGEE. This CDR3 reads CASSSIRDGAYEQYF. Here the CDR3 DNA reads TGTGCCAGCAGCTCCATCCGGGACGGCGCCTACGAGCAGTACTTC.